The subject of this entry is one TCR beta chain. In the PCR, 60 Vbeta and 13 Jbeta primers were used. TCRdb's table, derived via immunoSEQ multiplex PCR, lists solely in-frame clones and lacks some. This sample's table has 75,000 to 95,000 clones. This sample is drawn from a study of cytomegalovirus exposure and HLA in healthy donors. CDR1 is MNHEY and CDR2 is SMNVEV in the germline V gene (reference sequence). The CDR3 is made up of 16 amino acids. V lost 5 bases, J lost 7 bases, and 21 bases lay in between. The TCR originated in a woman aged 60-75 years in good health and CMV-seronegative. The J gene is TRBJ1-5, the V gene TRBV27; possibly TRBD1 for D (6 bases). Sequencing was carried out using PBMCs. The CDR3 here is CASSLGMDSLGQPQHF. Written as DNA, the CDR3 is TGTGCCAGCAGTCTAGGCATGGACAGTCTAGGGCAGCCCCAGCATTTT.